The rows below give T cell receptor beta chains drawn from one sample of a study of neurological immune-mediated disorders. TCRdb redid the calling of the 5' RACE reads with MiXCR, one entry per CDR3 protein. The sample yields about 80,000 distinct CDR3 sequences, around 6% seen once. The sequenced material came from PBMCs. The receptors come from an older woman with multiple sclerosis. CDR3s include the opening cysteine and the closing phenylalanine or tryptophan. The D gene is left open where the match is weak. Not every row has a clone size; where given, it reads once, few, many or a size class.

d_gene,abundance,j_gene,v_gene,CDR3aa,CDR3nt
TRBD2,-,TRBJ2-1,TRBV27,CASSWEGKGYNEQFF,TGTGCCAGCAGCTGGGAGGGGAAGGGATACAATGAGCAGTTCTTC
-,many,TRBJ2-7,TRBV15,CATSGPGDTKWSYEQYF,TGTGCCACCAGCGGCCCCGGGGACACTAAATGGAGCTACGAGCAGTACTTC
TRBD2,many,TRBJ2-2,TRBV7-6,CASSAETSGGGTGELFF,TGTGCCAGCAGCGCCGAGACTAGCGGGGGGGGAACCGGGGAGCTGTTTTTT
-,many,TRBJ1-2,TRBV4-1,CASSPGAGVGYGYTF,TGCGCCAGCAGCCCCGGGGCAGGGGTCGGCTATGGCTACACCTTC
-,many,TRBJ2-5,TRBV20-1,CSASRLQETQYF,TGCAGTGCTAGTCGCCTACAAGAGACCCAGTACTTC
-,many,TRBJ2-7,TRBV28,CASSFILQAYEQYF,TGTGCCAGCAGTTTTATCCTCCAGGCCTACGAGCAGTACTTC
-,few,TRBJ2-2,TRBV5-6,CASSLRGAAGELFF,TGTGCCAGCAGCTTGCGGGGGGCAGCCGGGGAGCTGTTTTTT
TRBD1,many,TRBJ2-2,TRBV15,CATSDQGQITGELFF,TGTGCCACCAGCGACCAGGGACAGATCACCGGGGAGCTGTTTTTT
-,many,TRBJ2-7,TRBV5-1,CASSLGGRDSYEQYF,TGCGCCAGCAGCTTGGGGGGCAGAGACTCCTACGAGCAGTACTTC
TRBD2,many,TRBJ2-5,TRBV5-1,CASSSAGTSAETQYF,TGCGCCAGCAGCTCGGCCGGGACTAGCGCAGAGACCCAGTACTTC
-,many,TRBJ2-1,TRBV5-1,CASSLREIGEQFF,TGCGCCAGCAGCTTGAGGGAAATTGGTGAGCAGTTCTTC
TRBD1,many,TRBJ2-1,TRBV5-1,CASSIQGSEQFF,TGCGCCAGCAGCATACAGGGGAGTGAGCAGTTCTTC
TRBD1,few,TRBJ2-2,TRBV5-1,CATSGDRVNTGELFF,TGCGCCACCAGCGGGGACAGGGTGAACACCGGGGAGCTGTTTTTT
-,many,TRBJ2-1,TRBV5-1,CASSRTRNLDEQFF,TGCGCCAGCAGTCGGACTCGAAATCTTGATGAGCAGTTCTTC
TRBD1,many,TRBJ1-2,TRBV5-1,CASSLAEGGGRHYGYTF,TGCGCCAGCAGCTTGGCCGAAGGGGGCGGGAGGCACTATGGCTACACCTTC
TRBD1,many,TRBJ2-7,TRBV6-6,CASSSEDRGSYEQYF,TGTGCCAGCAGTTCCGAGGACAGGGGGTCCTACGAGCAGTACTTC
-,many,TRBJ2-1,TRBV11-2,CASSTVQRAYNEQFF,TGTGCCAGCAGTACCGTTCAGCGTGCCTACAATGAGCAGTTCTTC
TRBD1,many,TRBJ2-5,TRBV5-1,CASSLDPGGVRSETQYF,TGCGCCAGCAGCTTGGACCCAGGGGGAGTACGGTCGGAGACCCAGTACTTC
-,many,TRBJ2-6,TRBV19,CASSLSTSGANVLTF,TGTGCCAGTAGTTTGTCGACCTCTGGGGCCAACGTCCTGACTTTC
-,many,TRBJ2-7,TRBV19,CASSREDYEQYF,TGTGCCAGTAGTAGGGAGGACTACGAGCAGTACTTC
-,many,TRBJ1-1,TRBV6-5,CASSYQLNTEAFF,TGTGCCAGCAGTTACCAGCTGAACACTGAAGCTTTCTTT
-,-,TRBJ1-1,TRBV10-1,CARSGRRTSDTEAFF,TGCGCCAGAAGTGGGAGACGGACCTCGGACACTGAAGCTTTCTTT
TRBD2,many,TRBJ2-1,TRBV5-1,CASSLGLLTGGPGEQFF,TGCGCCAGCAGCTTGGGGCTACTAACGGGGGGGCCGGGTGAGCAGTTCTTC
-,many,TRBJ1-3,TRBV10-2,CASSETSGNTIYF,TGCGCCAGCAGTGAGACATCTGGAAACACCATATATTTT
TRBD2,few,TRBJ2-2,TRBV7-6,CASSRGLAGGANTGELFF,TGTGCCAGCAGCCGGGGACTAGCGGGGGGCGCGAACACCGGGGAGCTGTTTTTT
-,many,TRBJ1-2,TRBV5-1,CASSSEDTGFNGYTF,TGCGCCAGCAGCTCCGAGGACACCGGGTTTAATGGCTACACCTTC
TRBD1,many,TRBJ1-1,TRBV29-1,CSVEGTGGTEAFF,TGCAGCGTTGAAGGGACAGGGGGCACTGAAGCTTTCTTT
-,few,TRBJ1-1,TRBV5-1,CASSLSGADEAFF,TGCGCCAGCAGCTTGTCGGGGGCCGATGAAGCTTTCTTT